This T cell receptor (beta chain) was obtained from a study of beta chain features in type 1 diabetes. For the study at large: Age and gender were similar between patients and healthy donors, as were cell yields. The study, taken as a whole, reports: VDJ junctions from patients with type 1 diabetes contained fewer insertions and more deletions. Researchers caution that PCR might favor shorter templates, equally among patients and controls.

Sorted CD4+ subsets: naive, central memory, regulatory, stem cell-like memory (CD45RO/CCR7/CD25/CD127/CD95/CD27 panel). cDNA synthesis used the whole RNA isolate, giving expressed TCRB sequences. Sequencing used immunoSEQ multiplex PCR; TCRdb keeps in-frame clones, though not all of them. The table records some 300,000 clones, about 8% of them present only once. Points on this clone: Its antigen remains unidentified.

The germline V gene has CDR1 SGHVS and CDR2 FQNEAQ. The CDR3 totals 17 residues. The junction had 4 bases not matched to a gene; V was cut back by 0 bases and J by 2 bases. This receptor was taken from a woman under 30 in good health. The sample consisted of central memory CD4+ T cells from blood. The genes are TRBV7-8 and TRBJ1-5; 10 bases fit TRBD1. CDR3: CASSLAGGQGGNQPQHF. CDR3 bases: TGTGCCAGCAGCTTAGCCGGAGGACAGGGGGGCAATCAGCCCCAGCATTTT.